These T cell receptor beta chains were read from a single sample in a study of vaccination and CD4 T cells after COVID-19. Which antigens these TCRs recognize remains unknown. MiXCR, run by TCRdb on the PCR reads, gives a single entry per CDR3 protein. Of approximately 20,000 distinct CDR3 sequences detected, approximately 40% appear once; the ten largest clones hold roughly 7%. Sequenced material: CD4+ T cells from blood, cultured in vitro, taken after SARS-CoV-2 vaccination. The receptors originated from a human donor who had recovered from COVID-19. Both conserved end residues are trimmed from each CDR3.

J: TRBJ1-6
V: TRBV20-1
CDR3: SARDAGYNSPLH

J: TRBJ1-2
V: TRBV5-1
CDR3: ASTSSGAGYGYT

J: TRBJ1-1
V: TRBV28
CDR3: ASGRSETTEAF

J: TRBJ1-3
V: TRBV7-6
CDR3: ASSLNRDSGNTIY

J: TRBJ2-3
V: TRBV4-1
CDR3: ASRHTGEDTQY

J: TRBJ1-5
V: TRBV6-2/TRBV6-3
CDR3: ASSQDRGDQPQH

J: TRBJ1-5
V: TRBV19
CDR3: ASSPRGGNQPQH

J: TRBJ2-3
V: TRBV10-2
CDR3: ASRGTSETTDTQY

J: TRBJ1-2
V: TRBV6-1
CDR3: ASRSFTAGYT

J: TRBJ1-1
V: TRBV7-2
CDR3: ASSNKRETEAF

J: TRBJ2-7
V: TRBV12-3/TRBV12-4
CDR3: ASSLFRRTLYEQY

J: TRBJ2-3
V: TRBV7-9
CDR3: ASSEADTQY

J: TRBJ1-1
V: TRBV28
CDR3: ASSPPRVEEAF

J: TRBJ1-5
V: TRBV5-5
CDR3: ASSPLPGNQPQH

J: TRBJ2-1
V: TRBV28
CDR3: ASRGYQGTSYNEQF

J: TRBJ2-3
V: TRBV4-2
CDR3: ASSQQGSSTDTQY

J: TRBJ1-1
V: TRBV10-1
CDR3: ASSDPYPRGQIRVNTEAF

J: TRBJ1-1
V: TRBV28
CDR3: ASHLGGRLNTEAF

J: TRBJ1-6
V: TRBV20-1
CDR3: SARDRQGYNSPLH

J: TRBJ1-2
V: TRBV5-4
CDR3: ASSSLQGVRSGYT

J: TRBJ1-2
V: TRBV2
CDR3: ASNFGGRENYGYT

J: TRBJ2-5
V: TRBV7-7
CDR3: ASSRITGPQETQY

J: TRBJ1-2
V: TRBV6-1
CDR3: ASSRDVGGSGYT

J: TRBJ1-5
V: TRBV10-1
CDR3: ASSRRRRNQPQH

J: TRBJ1-2
V: TRBV7-3
CDR3: ASSLTRSDGYT

J: TRBJ2-3
V: TRBV19
CDR3: ASSIARTSGMNTQY

J: TRBJ1-1
V: TRBV5-4
CDR3: ASSLNRQGGAEAF

J: TRBJ2-7
V: TRBV11-3
CDR3: ASSLRGTGGRYEQY

J: TRBJ2-7
V: TRBV20-1
CDR3: SAEESISYEQY

J: TRBJ2-1
V: TRBV19
CDR3: ASSMVGPEQF

J: TRBJ2-5
V: TRBV7-7
CDR3: ASSPGTINQETQY

J: TRBJ1-5
V: TRBV28
CDR3: ASSRPGTANTQPQH

J: TRBJ2-7
V: TRBV7-2
CDR3: ASSPDRGPPYEQY

J: TRBJ1-1
V: TRBV6-2/TRBV6-3
CDR3: ASSYSPQNTEAF

J: TRBJ1-2
V: TRBV6-5
CDR3: ASSYSNRGGYT

J: TRBJ2-1
V: TRBV5-4
CDR3: ASSPPPTGLGNMGEQF

J: TRBJ2-1
V: TRBV20-1
CDR3: SALSGRSSYNEQF

J: TRBJ1-1
V: TRBV11-3
CDR3: ASSHVTGGEAF

J: TRBJ1-1
V: TRBV21-1
CDR3: ASSKALRQDLNTEAF

J: TRBJ1-4
V: TRBV29-1
CDR3: SVFRGGLF

J: TRBJ1-5
V: TRBV2
CDR3: ASSALVDQPQH

J: TRBJ1-2
V: TRBV30
CDR3: AWARLGGYT

J: TRBJ1-1
V: TRBV6-5
CDR3: ASSYSSPGSNTEAF

J: TRBJ2-3
V: TRBV20-1
CDR3: SPLSGIDTQY

J: TRBJ1-2
V: TRBV6-1
CDR3: ASSRRTGGANGYT

J: TRBJ1-1
V: TRBV29-1
CDR3: SGGGLNTEAF